Shown below are 9 T cell receptor beta chains from a single sample sequenced in a study of T cell repertoires in cytomegalovirus infection. TCRdb called the reads again in MiXCR, with one record for every CDR3 protein. This table has about 890,000 distinct CDR3 sequences, more than 25% appearing once. Antigens of these TCRs are unknown. The sample in question was cultured CD8+ T cells from PBMCs, obtained from culture after CMV antigen stimulation. Source of these receptors: a human donor in good health (CMV status not recorded). Some clones in this sample may be carry-over from other donors' samples.

This clonotype was seen just once. CDR3 sequence: CASSPESSPTYNEQFF. The CDR3 DNA is TGTGCCAGCAGCCCCGAAAGTTCCCCAACATACAATGAGCAGTTCTTC. The V and J genes are TRBV7-4 and TRBJ2-1; no definite D call. Trimming took 5 bases from V and 4 from J, leaving 18 bases between them. Germline CDR1 and CDR2: SGHVT and SQSDAQ. This CDR3 contains 16 residues.

The rearrangement uses TRBV5-8 and TRBJ1-5; possibly TRBD1 for D (6 bases). This CDR3 spans 17 amino acids. V lost 4 bases and J 0 bases, leaving 17 bases between the germline ends. Germline V CDR1 and CDR2: SGHTS, YDEGEE. CDR3 nucleotide sequence: TGTGCCAGCAGCCTCAGACAGGCGGGATTTAGCAATCAGCCCCAGCATTTT. Amino acid sequence: CASSLRQAGFSNQPQHF.

This clonotype was observed a few times. The chain has TRBV11-2 and TRBJ2-5; a weak D match, TRBD1 (5 bases). Trimming cost V 2 bases and J 5 bases, with 21 bases left between them. The CDR3 is 17 amino acids. CDR1 and CDR2 from the germline V gene are SGHAT and FQNNGV. This CDR3 reads CASSLTRVRVSLETQYF. DNA of the CDR3: TGTGCCAGCAGCTTAACCCGAGTCAGGGTTTCGTTGGAGACCCAGTACTTC.

Remarks on this clonotype: The CDR3 does not close with the conserved phenylalanine or tryptophan, likely indicating a read error. The gene calls are TRBV12-3 or TRBV12-4 and TRBJ2-1, with 8 bases that match TRBD1. Trimming removed 5 bases from V and 0 bases from J; junction bases left unmatched: 3. CDR3 size: 15 residues. CDR3 nucleotide sequence: TGTGCCAGCAGTCCCGGGACAGGCTCCTACAATGAGCAGTTCTCC. It specifies CASSPGTGSYNEQFS.

This chain uses TRBV29-1 with TRBJ2-7, with D perhaps given as TRBD1 or TRBD2 (5 bases each). CDR1 and CDR2 (germline): SQVTM, ANQGSEA. The ends were cut back, 1 base at V and 3 bases at J, with 13 bases in the middle. The CDR3 loop spans 14 amino acids. The CDR3 region is CSVEGGEEDYEQYF. In DNA, the CDR3 is TGCAGCGTTGAAGGAGGGGAAGAAGACTACGAGCAGTACTTC.

This chain uses TRBV7-8 with TRBJ2-1, with 15 bases lining up with TRBD2. V shed 4 bases, J shed 7 bases, and the junction held 11 bases outside the gene matches. CDR3 length: 18 amino acids. Germline V gene lookup returns CDR1 SGHVS and CDR2 FQNEAQ. The CDR3 DNA reads as TGTGCCAGCAGCTCCGGACTAGCGGGGGGGCCCCGGCTAAATGAGCAGTTCTTC. It yields the protein CASSSGLAGGPRLNEQFF.

A few counts support this clonotype. The chain employs TRBV4-3 and TRBJ2-1; possibly TRBD1 or TRBD2 for D (6 bases each). Looked up from germline, CDR1 is LGHNA and CDR2 is YSLEER. The CDR3 loop spans 17 amino acids. Between the trimmed V and J ends, which lost 4 bases and 9 bases, there was a span of 25 bases. The CDR3 nucleotides read TGCGCCAGCAGCCGCCTGTCCTCCGGGGGCCCGGAGGTTGAGCAGTTCTTC. This encodes CASSRLSSGGPEVEQFF.

This clonotype occurred many times. The chain uses TRBV27 and TRBJ2-3; D is undetermined. CDR1 is MNHEY, CDR2 SMNVEV, per germline (reference sequence). V lost 3 bases and J lost 1, with 11 bases in between. CDR3 length: 15 amino acids. CDR3 in amino acids: CASSFVFVGTDTQYF. The CDR3 DNA is TGTGCCAGCAGTTTTGTGTTCGTGGGCACAGATACGCAGTATTTT.

The table lists this clonotype with many counts. CDR3 DNA: TGTGCCAGCAGCCTGTTCCCTAGCGCCAACAATGAGCAGTTCTTC. Amino acid sequence: CASSLFPSANNEQFF. The J gene is TRBJ2-1, the V gene TRBV7-2; perhaps TRBD2 as D (6 bases). The V end lost 5 bases, the J end lost 5 bases, and 16 bases lay between the germline ends. The CDR3 is 15 residues long. Germline V lookup: CDR1 SGHTA, CDR2 FQGNSA.